Each of the 17 T cell receptor beta chains below was sequenced from the same sample in a study of T cell changes during pregnancy in multiple sclerosis. Generated by immunoSEQ multiplex PCR, the TCRdb table keeps only in-frame clones and is missing some. Of 36,000 or so clones in the sample, approximately 89% were seen once. This sample comprised CD8+ T cells from peripheral blood mononuclear cells, obtained in the third trimester of pregnancy. These receptor sequences come from a female donor with multiple sclerosis, enrolled in a pregnancy study.

This chain links TRBV5-6 with TRBJ2-7; the match to TRBD1 covers 10 bases. Looked up from germline, CDR1 is SGHDT and CDR2 is YYEEEE. After removal of 3 bases from V and 2 bases from J, the junction contained 8 bases not matched to a gene. The CDR3 has 16 residues. Written as DNA, the CDR3 is TGTGCCAGCAGCTGGACACCGGGACAGGGGACCTACGAGCAGTACTTC. Its translation is CASSWTPGQGTYEQYF. The whole variable domain, filled in from reference TRBV5-6 and TRBJ2-7, reads DAGVTQSPTHLIKTRGQQVTLRCSPKSGHDTVSWYQQALGQGPQFIFQYYEEEERQRGNFPDRFSGHQFPNYSSELNVNALLLGDSALYLCASSWTPGQGTYEQYFGPGTRLTVT.

This clone was seen only a few times. This sequence joins TRBV5-6 and TRBJ1-1, with D perhaps TRBD1 (6 bases). V gave up 3 bases and J gave up 8 bases, with 8 bases separating them. The CDR3 totals 11 residues. The germline V gene has CDR1 SGHDT and CDR2 YYEEEE. The CDR3 here is CASSWGQEAFF. CDR3 sequence (DNA): TGTGCCAGCAGCTGGGGACAAGAAGCTTTCTTT. Complete variable domain (other parts from reference TRBV5-6 and TRBJ1-1): DAGVTQSPTHLIKTRGQQVTLRCSPKSGHDTVSWYQQALGQGPQFIFQYYEEEERQRGNFPDRFSGHQFPNYSSELNVNALLLGDSALYLCASSWGQEAFFGQGTRLTVV.

V gene TRBV28 combines with J gene TRBJ2-7; 7 bases fit TRBD1. CDR3 length: 13 residues. The germline gives CDR1 MDHEN, CDR2 SYDVKM. V gave up 4 bases and J gave up 5 bases; unmatched junction bases: 5. The CDR3 spells CASSWRQGHEQYF. The CDR3 DNA follows: TGTGCCAGCAGTTGGAGACAGGGCCACGAGCAGTACTTC.

The chain recombines TRBV19 with TRBJ2-5; weak D call: TRBD2 (6 bases). The CDR3 contains 15 residues. Looked up from germline, CDR1 is LNHDA and CDR2 is SQIVND (reference sequence). V was clipped by 7 bases and J by 3 bases, with 18 bases between them. Here the CDR3 reads CASMATSSEKETQYF. CDR3 DNA sequence: TGTGCCAGTATGGCGACTAGTTCGGAGAAAGAGACCCAGTACTTC.

This rearrangement joins TRBV6-5 to TRBJ1-1; D perhaps matches TRBD1 (6 bases). Trimming took 4 bases from V and 6 from J, leaving 21 bases between them. CDR3 length: 16 amino acids. Germline CDR1 MNHEY, CDR2 SVGAGI. Written as DNA, the CDR3 is TGTGCCAGCAGTTGGGGAATAGGGGGTTTTGGCGCTGAAGCTTTCTTT. Translation: CASSWGIGGFGAEAFF.

The rearrangement uses TRBV4-3 and TRBJ2-2; tentatively, D is TRBD2 (7 bases). The length of the CDR3 is 21 residues. Looked up from germline, CDR1 is LGHNA and CDR2 is YSLEER. V was shortened by 0 bases and J by 1 base, with 24 bases between the two germline ends. This CDR3 reads CASSQDGFRAGAPLNTGELFF. The CDR3 DNA sequence: TGCGCCAGCAGCCAAGACGGGTTTAGGGCGGGGGCCCCTTTGAACACCGGGGAGCTGTTTTTT.

The rearrangement links TRBV27 to TRBJ1-1; TRBD1 agrees at 8 bases. Germline V lookup: CDR1 MNHEY, CDR2 SMNVEV (reference sequence). J gave up 0 bases and V 6 bases, and 9 bases lay outside the gene matches. The CDR3 sequence is 16 residues long. Here the CDR3 reads CASRGRRDRMNTEAFF. The CDR3 coding sequence is TGTGCCAGCAGGGGACGGAGGGACAGGATGAACACTGAAGCTTTCTTT.

This clone was found a few times. The gene calls are TRBV6-6 and TRBJ1-2, with no clear D. This CDR3 has 14 amino acids. V lost 7 bases and J 3 bases, leaving 15 bases between the germline ends. Germline assignment: CDR1 MNHNY and CDR2 SVGAGI (reference sequence). CDR3 coding DNA: TGTGCCAGCACCCAAGCCCTCAGCGACTATGGCTACACCTTC. It specifies CASTQALSDYGYTF.

This clone showed up just once. The rearrangement links TRBV19 to TRBJ2-7; a possible D gene is TRBD2 (6 bases). The V end lost 11 bases, the J end lost 0 bases, and 14 bases lay between the germline ends. CDR1 LNHDA and CDR2 SQIVND come from the germline V gene (reference sequence). CDR3 size: 13 residues. CDR3 region: CAVGGSNSYEQYF. CDR3 nucleotide sequence: TGTGCCGTGGGGGGATCAAACTCCTACGAGCAGTACTTC.

This chain connects TRBV5-6 to TRBJ1-1; D is uncertain. The CDR3 loop spans 14 amino acids. The ends were cut back, 4 bases at V and 5 bases at J, with 15 bases in the middle. The germline gives CDR1 SGHDT, CDR2 YYEEEE. The CDR3 loop reads CASSPLDSGTEAFF. The DNA of the CDR3 is TGTGCCAGCAGCCCGCTAGATTCGGGTACTGAAGCTTTCTTT.

The rearrangement uses TRBV29-1 and TRBJ1-1, with TRBD1 matching 7 bases. From germline, CDR1 is SQVTM and CDR2 ANQGSEA. The junction had 8 bases not matched to a gene; V was cut back by 6 bases and J by 4 bases. The CDR3 has 13 residues. CDR3 sequence: CSVAQGMGTEAFF. CDR3 nucleotides: TGCAGCGTCGCACAGGGGATGGGCACTGAAGCTTTCTTT.

V and J are TRBV19 and TRBJ1-1, with D possibly TRBD1 on 5 matching bases. The germline gives CDR1 LNHDA, CDR2 SQIVND (reference sequence). The V end was cut by 4 bases, the J end by 3 bases, with 15 bases between. CDR3 length equals 15 residues. CDR3 region: CASSSGGVRDTEAFF. The CDR3 nucleotides read TGTGCCAGTAGTAGCGGGGGGGTTAGGGACACTGAAGCTTTCTTT. Full variable domain (remainder filled in from reference TRBV19 and TRBJ1-1): DGGITQSPKYLFRKEGQNVTLSCEQNLNHDAMYWYRQDPGQGLRLIYYSQIVNDFQKGDIAEGYSVSREKKESFPLTVTSAQKNPTAFYLCASSSGGVRDTEAFFGQGTRLTVV.

The CDR3 region has the DNA TGCGCCAGCAGTGAGTCGTCCACCTACAATGAGCAGTTCTTC. This encodes CASSESSTYNEQFF. This sequence joins TRBV10-1 and TRBJ2-1; no clear D. Germline CDR1 reads WNHNN; CDR2 reads SYGVQD (reference sequence). CDR3 length: 14 residues. V dropped 0 bases and J dropped 2 bases, with 5 bases sitting between them.

This chain connects TRBV29-1 to TRBJ2-5, with a possible D match to TRBD2 (5 bases). The CDR3 has 13 amino acids. Germline-derived CDR1 and CDR2 are SQVTM and ANQGSEA. Trimming removed 0 bases at V and 4 bases at J, with 9 bases between. CDR3 bases: TGCAGCGTTGAAGAGATTGCGGGAGAGACCCAGTACTTC. It specifies CSVEEIAGETQYF.

The chain has TRBV5-6 and TRBJ2-5; TRBD2 aligns across 7 bases. Germline V gives CDR1 SGHDT, CDR2 YYEEEE. V shed 1 base, J shed 5 bases, and the junction held 2 bases outside the gene matches. The CDR3 spans 13 residues. The CDR3 loop reads CASSLWREETQYF. CDR3 sequence (DNA): TGTGCCAGCAGCTTGTGGCGGGAGGAGACCCAGTACTTC.

The rearrangement joins TRBV7-2 to TRBJ2-1; 16 nucleotides line up with TRBD2. Germline V gene sequence: CDR1 SGHTA, CDR2 FQGNSA. V shed 5 bases, J shed 1 base, and the junction held 5 bases outside the gene matches. The CDR3 extends over 18 amino acids. The CDR3 DNA reads as TGTGCCAGCAGCCCGGGACTAGCGGGGGGGAGTTCCTACAATGAGCAGTTCTTC. Translation: CASSPGLAGGSSYNEQFF.

The genes are TRBV25-1 and TRBJ1-3; 7 nucleotides match TRBD1. The CDR3 covers 16 residues. Germline V gives CDR1 MGHDK, CDR2 SYGVNS. V was pared by 6 bases and J by 0 bases, with 8 bases of the junction left unmatched. Written as DNA, the CDR3 is TGTGCCAGCAGAGGGGGACAGAGAAGCTCTGGAAACACCATATATTTT. Protein: CASRGGQRSSGNTIYF.